Sequencing of this T cell receptor beta chain was carried out in a study of neurological immune-mediated disorders. The unsorted libraries originated from 2 million PBMCs that had been stored at -80 C. At least ten counts were recorded for this clonotype. Its target is not known. Whole-study results and caveats: Multiple sclerosis, the disease with the least TCR clonal expansion, fell below healthy controls, whereas HTLV-1-associated myelopathy showed the most. The repertoires of 18 of 34 multiple sclerosis patients were placed by phylogenetic grouping in a single related-CDR3 cluster, which may be a signature.

With 10-nucleotide random UMIs included, cDNA was synthesized by 5'RACE. In TCRdb, the 5' RACE reads were re-called with MiXCR into one record per CDR3 protein. The sample carries about 74,000 distinct CDR3 sequences, around 5.2% recorded once. Germline V gene sequence: CDR1 SGDLS, CDR2 YYNGEE. The J segment lost 2 bases and the V segment lost 3 bases, leaving 4 bases of the junction unmatched. This CDR3 has 15 amino acids. The chain couples TRBV9 to TRBJ2-1, with 8 bases identical to TRBD2. The sequencing sample was made of PBMCs. The TCR sequence derives from a man younger than 35 with multiple sclerosis. The CDR3 protein is CASSGLAIPYNEQFF. The CDR3 DNA sequence: TGTGCCAGCAGCGGACTAGCGATACCCTACAATGAGCAGTTCTTC.